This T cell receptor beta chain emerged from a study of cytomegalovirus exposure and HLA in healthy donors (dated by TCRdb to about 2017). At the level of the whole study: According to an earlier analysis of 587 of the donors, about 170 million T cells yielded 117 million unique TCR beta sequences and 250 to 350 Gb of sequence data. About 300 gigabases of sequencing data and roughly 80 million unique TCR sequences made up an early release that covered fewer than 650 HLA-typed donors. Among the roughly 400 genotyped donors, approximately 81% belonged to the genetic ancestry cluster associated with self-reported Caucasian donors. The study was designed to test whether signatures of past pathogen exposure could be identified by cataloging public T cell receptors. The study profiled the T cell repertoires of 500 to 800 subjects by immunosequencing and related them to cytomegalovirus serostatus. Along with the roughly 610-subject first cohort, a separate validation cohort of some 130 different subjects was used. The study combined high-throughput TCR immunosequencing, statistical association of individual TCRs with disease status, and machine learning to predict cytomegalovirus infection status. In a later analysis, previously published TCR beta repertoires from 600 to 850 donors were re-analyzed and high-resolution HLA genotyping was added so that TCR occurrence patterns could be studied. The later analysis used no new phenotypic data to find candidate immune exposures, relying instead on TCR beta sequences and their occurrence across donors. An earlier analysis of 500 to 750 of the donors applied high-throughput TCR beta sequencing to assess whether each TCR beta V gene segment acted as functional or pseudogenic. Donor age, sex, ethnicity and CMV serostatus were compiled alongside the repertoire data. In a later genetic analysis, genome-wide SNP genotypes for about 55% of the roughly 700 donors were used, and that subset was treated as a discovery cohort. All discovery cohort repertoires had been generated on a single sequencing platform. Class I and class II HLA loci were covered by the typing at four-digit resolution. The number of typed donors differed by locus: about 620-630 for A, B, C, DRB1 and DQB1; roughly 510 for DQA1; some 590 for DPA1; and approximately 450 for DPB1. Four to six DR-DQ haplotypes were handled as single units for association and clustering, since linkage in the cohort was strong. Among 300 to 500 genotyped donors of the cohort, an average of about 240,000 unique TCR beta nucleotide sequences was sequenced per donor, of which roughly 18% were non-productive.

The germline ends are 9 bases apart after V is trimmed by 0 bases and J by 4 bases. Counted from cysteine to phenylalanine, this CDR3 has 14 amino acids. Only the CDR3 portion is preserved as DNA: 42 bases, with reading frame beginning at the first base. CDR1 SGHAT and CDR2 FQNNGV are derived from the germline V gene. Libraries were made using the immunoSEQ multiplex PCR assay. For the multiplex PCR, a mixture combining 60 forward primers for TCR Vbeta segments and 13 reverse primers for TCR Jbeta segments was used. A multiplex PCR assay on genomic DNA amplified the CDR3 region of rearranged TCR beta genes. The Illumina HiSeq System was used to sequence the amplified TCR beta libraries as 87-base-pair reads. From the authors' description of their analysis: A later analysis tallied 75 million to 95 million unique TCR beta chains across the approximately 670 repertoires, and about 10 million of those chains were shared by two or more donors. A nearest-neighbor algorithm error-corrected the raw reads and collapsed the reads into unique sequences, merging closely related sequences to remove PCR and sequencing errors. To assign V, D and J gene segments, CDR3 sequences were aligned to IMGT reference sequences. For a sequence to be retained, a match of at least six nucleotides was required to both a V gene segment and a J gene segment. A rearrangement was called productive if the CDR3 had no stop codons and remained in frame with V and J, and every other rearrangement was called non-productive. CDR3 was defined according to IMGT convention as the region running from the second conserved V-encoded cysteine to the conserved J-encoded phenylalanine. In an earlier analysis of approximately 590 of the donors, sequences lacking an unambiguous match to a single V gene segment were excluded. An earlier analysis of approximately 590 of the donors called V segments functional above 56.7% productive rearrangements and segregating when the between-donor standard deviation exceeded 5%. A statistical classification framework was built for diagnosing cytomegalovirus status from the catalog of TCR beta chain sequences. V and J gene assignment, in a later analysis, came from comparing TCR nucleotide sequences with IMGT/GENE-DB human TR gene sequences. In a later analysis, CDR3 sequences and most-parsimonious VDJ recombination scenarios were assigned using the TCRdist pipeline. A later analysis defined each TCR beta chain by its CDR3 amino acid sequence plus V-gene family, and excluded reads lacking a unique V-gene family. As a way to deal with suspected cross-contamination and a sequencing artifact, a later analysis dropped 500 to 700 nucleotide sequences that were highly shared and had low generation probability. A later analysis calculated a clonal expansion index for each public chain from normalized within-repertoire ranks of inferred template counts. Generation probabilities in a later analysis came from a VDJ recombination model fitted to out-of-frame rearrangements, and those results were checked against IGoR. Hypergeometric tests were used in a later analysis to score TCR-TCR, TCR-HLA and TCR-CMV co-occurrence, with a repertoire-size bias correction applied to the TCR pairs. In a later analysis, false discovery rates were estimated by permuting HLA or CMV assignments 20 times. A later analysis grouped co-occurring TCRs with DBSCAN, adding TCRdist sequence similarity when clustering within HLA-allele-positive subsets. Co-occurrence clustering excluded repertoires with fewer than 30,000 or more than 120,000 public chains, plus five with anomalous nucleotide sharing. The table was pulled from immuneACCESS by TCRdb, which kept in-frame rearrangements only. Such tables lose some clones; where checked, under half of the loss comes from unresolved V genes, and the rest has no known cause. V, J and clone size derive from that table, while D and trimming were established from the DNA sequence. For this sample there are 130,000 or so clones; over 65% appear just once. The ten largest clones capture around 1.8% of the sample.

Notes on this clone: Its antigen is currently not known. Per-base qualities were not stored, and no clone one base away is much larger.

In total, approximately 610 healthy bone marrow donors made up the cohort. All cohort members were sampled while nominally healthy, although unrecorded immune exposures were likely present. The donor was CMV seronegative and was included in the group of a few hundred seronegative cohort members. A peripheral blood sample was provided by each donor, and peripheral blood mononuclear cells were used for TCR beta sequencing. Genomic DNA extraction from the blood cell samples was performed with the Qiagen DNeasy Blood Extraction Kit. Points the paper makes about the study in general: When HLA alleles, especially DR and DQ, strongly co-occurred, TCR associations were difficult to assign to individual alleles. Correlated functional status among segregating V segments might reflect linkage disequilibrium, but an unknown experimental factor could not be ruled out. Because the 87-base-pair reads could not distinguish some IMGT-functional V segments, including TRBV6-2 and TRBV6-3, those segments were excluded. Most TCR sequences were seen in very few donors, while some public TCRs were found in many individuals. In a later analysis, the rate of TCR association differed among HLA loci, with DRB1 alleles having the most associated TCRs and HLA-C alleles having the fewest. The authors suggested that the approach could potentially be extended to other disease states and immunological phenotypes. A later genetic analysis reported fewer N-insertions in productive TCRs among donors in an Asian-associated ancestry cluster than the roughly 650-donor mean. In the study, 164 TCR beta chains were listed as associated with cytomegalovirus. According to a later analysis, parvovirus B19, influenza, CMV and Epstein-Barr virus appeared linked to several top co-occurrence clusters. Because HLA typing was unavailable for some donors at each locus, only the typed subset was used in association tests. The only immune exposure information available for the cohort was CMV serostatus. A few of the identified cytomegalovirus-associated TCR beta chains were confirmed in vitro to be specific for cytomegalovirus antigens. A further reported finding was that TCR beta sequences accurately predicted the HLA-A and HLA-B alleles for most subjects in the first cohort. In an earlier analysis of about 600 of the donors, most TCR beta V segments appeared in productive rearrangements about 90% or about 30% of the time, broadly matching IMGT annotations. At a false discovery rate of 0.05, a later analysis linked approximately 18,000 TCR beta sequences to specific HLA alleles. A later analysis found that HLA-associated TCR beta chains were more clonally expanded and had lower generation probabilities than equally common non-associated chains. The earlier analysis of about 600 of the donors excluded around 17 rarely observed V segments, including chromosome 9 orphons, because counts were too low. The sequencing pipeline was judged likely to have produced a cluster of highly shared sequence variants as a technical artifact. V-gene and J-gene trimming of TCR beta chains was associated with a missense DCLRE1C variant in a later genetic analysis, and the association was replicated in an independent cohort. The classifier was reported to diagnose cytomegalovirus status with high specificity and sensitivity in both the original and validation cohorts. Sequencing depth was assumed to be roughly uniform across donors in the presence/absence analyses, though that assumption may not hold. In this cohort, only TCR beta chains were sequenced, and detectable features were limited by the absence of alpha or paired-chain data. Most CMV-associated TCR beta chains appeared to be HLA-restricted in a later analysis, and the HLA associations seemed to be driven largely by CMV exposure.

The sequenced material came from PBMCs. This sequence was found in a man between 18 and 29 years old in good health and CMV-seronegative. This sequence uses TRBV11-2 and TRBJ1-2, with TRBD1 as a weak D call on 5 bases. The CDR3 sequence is CASSLDIRGYGYTF. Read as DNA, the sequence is TGTGCCAGCAGCTTAGATATAAGGGGCTATGGCTACACCTTC.